This T cell receptor beta chain was sequenced in a study of T cells after posttransplantation cyclophosphamide. V lost 5 bases and J lost 7; bases outside the gene matches: 11. Per the germline V gene, CDR1 is MDHEN and CDR2 is SYDVKM. The CDR3 is 16 amino acids. Profiled with immunoSEQ multiplex PCR; TCRdb holds only in-frame clones, not every one. Listed for the sample are around 28,000 clones, none seen a single time. The sample holds many counts of this clone. The chain uses TRBV28 and TRBJ1-3; 10 nucleotides match TRBD1. The material sequenced was PBMCs. This TCR derives from a woman aged 55-70 years in good health, CMV-negative, and a related stem cell transplant donor. In DNA, the CDR3 is TGTGCCAGCAGTACAGCCGGGACAGGGGACGGTAACACCATATATTTT. Translation gives CASSTAGTGDGNTIYF.